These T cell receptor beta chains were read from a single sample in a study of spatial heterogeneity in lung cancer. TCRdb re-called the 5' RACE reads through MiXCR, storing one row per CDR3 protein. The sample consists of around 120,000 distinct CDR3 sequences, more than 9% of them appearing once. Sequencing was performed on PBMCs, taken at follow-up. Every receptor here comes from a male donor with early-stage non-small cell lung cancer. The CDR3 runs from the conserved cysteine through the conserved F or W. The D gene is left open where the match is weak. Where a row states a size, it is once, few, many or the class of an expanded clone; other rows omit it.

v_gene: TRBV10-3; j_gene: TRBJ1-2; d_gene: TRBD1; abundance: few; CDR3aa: CAISAGQGLRGYGYTF; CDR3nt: TGTGCCATCAGTGCGGGACAGGGGCTCCGCGGCTATGGCTACACCTTC
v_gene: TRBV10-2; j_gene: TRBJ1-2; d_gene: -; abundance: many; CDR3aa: CASSENGNYGYTF; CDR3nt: TGCGCCAGCAGTGAGAACGGGAACTATGGCTACACCTTC
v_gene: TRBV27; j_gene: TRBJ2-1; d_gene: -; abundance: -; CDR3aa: CASSFWGNEQFF; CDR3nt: TGTGCCAGCAGTTTCTGGGGCAATGAGCAGTTCTTC
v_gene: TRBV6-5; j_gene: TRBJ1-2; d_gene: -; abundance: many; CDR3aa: CASSFAGEVYGYTF; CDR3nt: TGTGCCAGCAGTTTCGCCGGTGAAGTATATGGCTACACCTTC
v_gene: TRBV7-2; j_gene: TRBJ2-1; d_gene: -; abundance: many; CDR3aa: CASSQGRDEQFF; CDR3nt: TGTGCCAGCAGCCAGGGGAGGGATGAGCAGTTCTTC
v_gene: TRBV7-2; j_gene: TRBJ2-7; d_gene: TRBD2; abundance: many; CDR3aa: CASSFTSGTSYEQYF; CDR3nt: TGTGCCAGCAGCTTTACTAGCGGGACTTCCTACGAGCAGTACTTC
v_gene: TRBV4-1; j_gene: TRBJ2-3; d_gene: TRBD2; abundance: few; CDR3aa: CASSQAYPSGGLTDTQYF; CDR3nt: TGCGCCAGCAGCCAAGCCTATCCTAGCGGGGGGCTCACAGATACGCAGTATTTT
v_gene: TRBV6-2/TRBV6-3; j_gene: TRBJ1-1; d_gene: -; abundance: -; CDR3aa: CASSYQPWNTEAFF; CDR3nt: TGTGCCAGCAGTTACCAACCATGGAACACTGAAGCTTTCTTT
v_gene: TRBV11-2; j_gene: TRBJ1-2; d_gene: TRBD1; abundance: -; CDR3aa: CASSLEPGGAHGYTF; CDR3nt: TGTGCCAGCAGCTTAGAGCCAGGGGGCGCGCATGGCTACACCTTC
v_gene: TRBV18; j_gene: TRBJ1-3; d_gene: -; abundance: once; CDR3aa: CASSPYGRQSSGNTIYF; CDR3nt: TGTGCCAGCTCACCCTACGGCAGACAGAGCTCTGGAAACACCATATATTTT
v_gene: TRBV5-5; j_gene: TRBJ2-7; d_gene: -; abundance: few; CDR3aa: CASSLLWGGLYEQYF; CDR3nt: TGTGCCAGCAGCTTGTTATGGGGGGGCCTCTACGAGCAGTACTTC
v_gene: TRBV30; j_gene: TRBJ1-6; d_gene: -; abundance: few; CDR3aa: CAWSRKGSNSPLHF; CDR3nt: TGTGCCTGGAGCCGGAAGGGTAGTAATTCACCCCTCCACTTT
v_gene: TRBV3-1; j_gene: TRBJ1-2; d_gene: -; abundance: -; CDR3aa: CASSQKTDNYGYTF; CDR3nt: TGTGCCAGCAGCCAAAAGACAGACAACTATGGCTACACCTTC
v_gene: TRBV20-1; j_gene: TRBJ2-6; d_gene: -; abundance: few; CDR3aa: CSAAVFGSGANVLTF; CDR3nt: TGCAGTGCTGCAGTATTCGGCTCTGGGGCCAACGTCCTGACTTTC
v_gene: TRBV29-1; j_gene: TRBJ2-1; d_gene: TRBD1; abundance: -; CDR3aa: CSVEDGDRDYNEQFF; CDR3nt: TGCAGCGTTGAAGATGGGGACAGGGACTACAATGAGCAGTTCTTC
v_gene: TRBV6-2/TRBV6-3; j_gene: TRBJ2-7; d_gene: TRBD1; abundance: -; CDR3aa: CASSYLQGPAYEQYF; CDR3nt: TGTGCCAGCAGTTACCTACAGGGGCCGGCGTACGAGCAGTACTTC
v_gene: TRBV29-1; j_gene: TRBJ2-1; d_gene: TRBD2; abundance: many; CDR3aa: CSVLGLAGGYNEQFF; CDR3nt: TGCAGCGTCCTGGGACTAGCGGGGGGGTACAATGAGCAGTTCTTC
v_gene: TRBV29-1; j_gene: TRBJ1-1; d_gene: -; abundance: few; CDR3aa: CTSRRGGMNTEAFF; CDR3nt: TGCACCTCAAGGAGGGGGGGAATGAACACTGAAGCTTTCTTT
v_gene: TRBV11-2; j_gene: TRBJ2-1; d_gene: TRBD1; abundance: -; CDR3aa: CASSLDPGQIYNEQFF; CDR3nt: TGTGCCAGCAGCTTAGATCCGGGACAGATATACAATGAGCAGTTCTTC
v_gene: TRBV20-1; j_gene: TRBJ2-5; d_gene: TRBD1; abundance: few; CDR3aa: CSARGQGQRETQYF; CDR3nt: TGCAGTGCTAGAGGACAGGGGCAACGAGAGACCCAGTACTTC
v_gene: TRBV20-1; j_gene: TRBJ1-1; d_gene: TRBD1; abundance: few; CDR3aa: CSASRTGRLVEAFF; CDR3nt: TGCAGTGCTAGTAGGACAGGGAGGCTTGTTGAAGCTTTCTTT
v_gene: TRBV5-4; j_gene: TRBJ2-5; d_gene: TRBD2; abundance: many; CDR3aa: CASSLEAGGRQETQYF; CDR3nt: TGTGCCAGCAGCTTAGAAGCGGGGGGACGCCAAGAGACCCAGTACTTC
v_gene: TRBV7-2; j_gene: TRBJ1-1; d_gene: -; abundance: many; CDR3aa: CASSLAGRGAFF; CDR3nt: TGTGCCAGCAGCTTAGCGGGGCGCGGGGCTTTCTTT
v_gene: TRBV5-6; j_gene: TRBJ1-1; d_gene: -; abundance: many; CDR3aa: CASSFRVGTEAFF; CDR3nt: TGTGCCAGCAGCTTCCGGGTAGGGACTGAAGCTTTCTTT
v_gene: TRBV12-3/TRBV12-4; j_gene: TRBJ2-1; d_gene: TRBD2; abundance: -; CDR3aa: CASSLAAGPYNEQFF; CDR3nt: TGTGCCAGCAGCTTGGCAGCGGGGCCCTACAATGAGCAGTTCTTC